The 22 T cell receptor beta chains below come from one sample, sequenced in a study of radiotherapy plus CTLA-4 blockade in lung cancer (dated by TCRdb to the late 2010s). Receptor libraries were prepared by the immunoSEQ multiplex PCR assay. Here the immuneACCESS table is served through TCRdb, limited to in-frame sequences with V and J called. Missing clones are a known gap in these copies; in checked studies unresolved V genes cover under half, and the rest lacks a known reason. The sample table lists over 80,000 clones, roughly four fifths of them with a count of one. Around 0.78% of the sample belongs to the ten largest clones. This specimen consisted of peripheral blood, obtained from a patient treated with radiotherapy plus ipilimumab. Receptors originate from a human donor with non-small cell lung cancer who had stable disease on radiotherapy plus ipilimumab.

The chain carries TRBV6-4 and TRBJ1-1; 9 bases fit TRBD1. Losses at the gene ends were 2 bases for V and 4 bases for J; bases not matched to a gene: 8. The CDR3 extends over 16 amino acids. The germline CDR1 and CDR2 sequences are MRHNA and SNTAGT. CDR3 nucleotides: TGTGCCAGCAGTGACCCGGGACAGGGTTTTGGCACTGAAGCTTTCTTT. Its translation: CASSDPGQGFGTEAFF.

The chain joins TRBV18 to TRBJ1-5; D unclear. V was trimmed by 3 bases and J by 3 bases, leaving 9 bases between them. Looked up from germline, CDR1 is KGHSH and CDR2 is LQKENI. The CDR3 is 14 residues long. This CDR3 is CASSPLASNQPQHF. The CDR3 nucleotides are TGTGCCAGCTCACCGCTAGCCTCCAATCAGCCCCAGCATTTT.

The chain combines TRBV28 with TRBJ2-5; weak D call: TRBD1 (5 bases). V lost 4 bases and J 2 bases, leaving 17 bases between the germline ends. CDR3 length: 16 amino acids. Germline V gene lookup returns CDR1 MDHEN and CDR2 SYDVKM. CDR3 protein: CASSSESDSKQETQYF. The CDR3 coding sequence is TGTGCCAGCAGTTCCGAATCCGACAGTAAGCAAGAGACCCAGTACTTC.

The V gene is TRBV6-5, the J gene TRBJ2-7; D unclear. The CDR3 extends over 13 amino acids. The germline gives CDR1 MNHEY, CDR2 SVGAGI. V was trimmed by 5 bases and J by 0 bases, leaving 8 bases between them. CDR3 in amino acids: CASSDAPSYEQYF. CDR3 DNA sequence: TGTGCCAGCAGTGATGCGCCCTCCTACGAGCAGTACTTC.

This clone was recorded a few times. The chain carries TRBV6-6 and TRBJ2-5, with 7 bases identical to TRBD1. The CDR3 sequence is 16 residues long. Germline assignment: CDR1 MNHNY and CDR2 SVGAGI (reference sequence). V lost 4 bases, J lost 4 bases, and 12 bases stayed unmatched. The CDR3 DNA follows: TGTGCCAGCAGTTCCCACCTCGGACAGGTTCGAGAGACCCAGTACTTC. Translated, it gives CASSSHLGQVRETQYF.

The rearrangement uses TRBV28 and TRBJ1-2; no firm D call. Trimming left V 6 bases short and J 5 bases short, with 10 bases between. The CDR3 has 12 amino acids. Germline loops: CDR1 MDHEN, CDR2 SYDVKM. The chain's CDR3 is CASSIGGYGYTF. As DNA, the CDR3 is TGTGCCAGCAGCATAGGCGGGTATGGCTACACCTTC.

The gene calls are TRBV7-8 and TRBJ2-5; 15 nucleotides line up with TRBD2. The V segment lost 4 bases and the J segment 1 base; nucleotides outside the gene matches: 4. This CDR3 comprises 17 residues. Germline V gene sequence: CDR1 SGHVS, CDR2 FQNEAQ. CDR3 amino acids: CASSSGLAGGTQETQYF. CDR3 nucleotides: TGTGCCAGCAGCTCGGGACTAGCGGGGGGAACCCAAGAGACCCAGTACTTC.

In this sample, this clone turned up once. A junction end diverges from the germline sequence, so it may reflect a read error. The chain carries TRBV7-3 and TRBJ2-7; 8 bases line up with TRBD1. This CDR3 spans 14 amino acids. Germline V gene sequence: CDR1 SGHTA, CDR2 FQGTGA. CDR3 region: CASSSVGTGDVVHF. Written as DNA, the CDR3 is TGTGCCAGCAGCTCGGTCGGGACAGGCGACGTGGTGCACTTC.

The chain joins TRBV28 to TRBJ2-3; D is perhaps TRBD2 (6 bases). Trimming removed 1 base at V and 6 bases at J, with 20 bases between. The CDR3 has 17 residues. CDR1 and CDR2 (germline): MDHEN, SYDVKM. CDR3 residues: CASSLFGTVAAMDTQYF. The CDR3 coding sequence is TGTGCCAGCAGTTTATTCGGGACTGTCGCAGCCATGGATACGCAGTATTTT.

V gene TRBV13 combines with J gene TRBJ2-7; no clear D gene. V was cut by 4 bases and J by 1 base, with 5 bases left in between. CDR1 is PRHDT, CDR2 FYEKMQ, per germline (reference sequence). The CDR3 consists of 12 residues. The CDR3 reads CASSWMSYEQYF. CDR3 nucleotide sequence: TGTGCCAGCAGCTGGATGTCCTACGAGCAGTACTTC.

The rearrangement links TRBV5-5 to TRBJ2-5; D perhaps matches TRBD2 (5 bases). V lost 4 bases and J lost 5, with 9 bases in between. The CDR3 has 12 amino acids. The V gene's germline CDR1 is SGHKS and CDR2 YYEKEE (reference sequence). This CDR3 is CASSPTGETQYF. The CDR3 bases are TGTGCCAGCAGCCCGACGGGGGAGACCCAGTACTTC.

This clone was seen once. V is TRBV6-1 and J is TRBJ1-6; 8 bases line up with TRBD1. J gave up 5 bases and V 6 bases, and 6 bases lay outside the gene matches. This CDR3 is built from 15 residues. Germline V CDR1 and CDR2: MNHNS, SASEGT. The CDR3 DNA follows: TGTGCCAGCAGATTGACGACAGGGGATAATTCACCCCTCCACTTT. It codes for CASRLTTGDNSPLHF.

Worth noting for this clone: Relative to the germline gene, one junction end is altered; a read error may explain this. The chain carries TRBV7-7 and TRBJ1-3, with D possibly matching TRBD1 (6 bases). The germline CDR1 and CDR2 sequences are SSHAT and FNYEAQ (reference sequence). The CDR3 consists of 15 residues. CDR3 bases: TGTGCTAGCAGCTTATATCAGGGGCAAGGAAACACCATATATTTT. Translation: CASSLYQGQGNTIYF.

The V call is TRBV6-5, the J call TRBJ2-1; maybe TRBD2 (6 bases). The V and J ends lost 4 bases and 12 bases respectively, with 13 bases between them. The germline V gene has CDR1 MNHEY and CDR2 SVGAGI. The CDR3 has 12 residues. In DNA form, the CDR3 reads TGTGCCAGCAGTTCCCTCGGGGGTCTGCAGTTCTTC. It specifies CASSSLGGLQFF.

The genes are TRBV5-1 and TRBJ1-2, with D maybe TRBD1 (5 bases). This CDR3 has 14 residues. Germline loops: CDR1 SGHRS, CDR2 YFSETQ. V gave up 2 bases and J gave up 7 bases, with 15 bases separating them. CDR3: CASSFSRGSGGYTF. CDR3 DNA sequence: TGCGCCAGCAGCTTTTCGCGGGGGTCTGGTGGCTACACCTTC. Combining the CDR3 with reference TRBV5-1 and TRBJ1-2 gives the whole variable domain KAGVTQTPRYLIKTRGQQVTLSCSPISGHRSVSWYQQTPGQGLQFLFEYFSETQRNKGNFPGRFSGRQFSNSRSEMNVSTLELGDSALYLCASSFSRGSGGYTFGSGTRLTVV.

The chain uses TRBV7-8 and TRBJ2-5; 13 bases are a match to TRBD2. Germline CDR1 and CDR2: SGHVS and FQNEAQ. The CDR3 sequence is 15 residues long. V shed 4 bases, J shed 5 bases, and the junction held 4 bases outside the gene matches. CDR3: CASSSGTSGVETQYF. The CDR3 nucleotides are TGTGCCAGCAGCTCCGGGACTAGCGGGGTGGAGACCCAGTACTTC.

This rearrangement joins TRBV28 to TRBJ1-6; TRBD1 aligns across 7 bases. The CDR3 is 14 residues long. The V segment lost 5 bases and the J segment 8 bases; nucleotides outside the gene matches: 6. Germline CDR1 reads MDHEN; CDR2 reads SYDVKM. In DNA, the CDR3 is TGTGCCAGCAGTCGCGACCAGGGGGATTCACCCCTCCACTTT. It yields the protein CASSRDQGDSPLHF.

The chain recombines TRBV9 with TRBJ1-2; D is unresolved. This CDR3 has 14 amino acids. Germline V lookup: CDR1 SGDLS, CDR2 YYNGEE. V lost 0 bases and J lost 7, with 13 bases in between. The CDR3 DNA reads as TGTGCCAGCAGCGTAGGGTATCCTAGCAGTGGCTACACCTTC. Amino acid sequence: CASSVGYPSSGYTF.

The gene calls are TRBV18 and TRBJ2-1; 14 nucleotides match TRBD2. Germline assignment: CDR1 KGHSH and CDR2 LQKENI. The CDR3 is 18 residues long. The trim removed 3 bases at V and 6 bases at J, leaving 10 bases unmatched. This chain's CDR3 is CASSPRPGGLAGANEQFF. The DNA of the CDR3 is TGTGCCAGCTCACCGAGACCCGGGGGACTAGCGGGAGCCAATGAGCAGTTCTTC.

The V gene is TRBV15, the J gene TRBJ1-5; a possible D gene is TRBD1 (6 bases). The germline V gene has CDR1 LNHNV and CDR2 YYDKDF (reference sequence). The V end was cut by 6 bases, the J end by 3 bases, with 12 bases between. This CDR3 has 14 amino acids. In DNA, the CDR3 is TGTGCCACCAGGACAGGCCAGCTCAATCAGCCCCAGCATTTT. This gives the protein CATRTGQLNQPQHF.

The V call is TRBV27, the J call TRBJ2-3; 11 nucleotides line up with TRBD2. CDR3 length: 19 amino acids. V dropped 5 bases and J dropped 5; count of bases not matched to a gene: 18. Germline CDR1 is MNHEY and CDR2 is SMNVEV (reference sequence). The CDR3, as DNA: TGTGCCAGCAGTAAAACGGGACTAGCGGCCGGTGGTGGACGAGATACGCAGTATTTT. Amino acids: CASSKTGLAAGGGRDTQYF.

For the CDR3, the DNA is TGTGCCAGTAGTATCGGTCTAGCGGGGGCCAAGTCGGAGCAGTACTTC. This gives the protein CASSIGLAGAKSEQYF. This chain links TRBV19 with TRBJ2-7; 10 positions agree with TRBD2. V lost 3 bases and J lost 7; bases outside the gene matches: 12. The V gene's germline CDR1 is LNHDA and CDR2 SQIVND (reference sequence). The CDR3 extends over 16 amino acids.